This T cell receptor beta chain is from a study of cytomegalovirus exposure and HLA in healthy donors. With 60 Vbeta and 13 Jbeta primers, the PCR was carried out. Repertoires were generated with immunoSEQ multiplex PCR, while TCRdb's copy carries only in-frame clones and drops some. Among some 150,000 clones, 75% to 85% were seen once, and the ten largest hold around 8.1%. Germline V gene lookup returns CDR1 SGHRS and CDR2 YFSETQ. The CDR3 contains 14 residues. J was trimmed by 6 bases and V by 4 bases; bases with no gene match: 4. The receptor was derived from a woman aged 50 to 60 in good health and CMV-seropositive. This chain joins TRBV5-1 and TRBJ1-6; TRBD1 matches at 7 bases. The sequencing input was PBMCs. The CDR3, as DNA: TGCGCCAGCAGCCTGGGACAGATTAATTCACCCCTCCACTTT. Protein product: CASSLGQINSPLHF.